This T cell receptor beta chain was captured by sequencing in a study of CD8 T cells in ankylosing spondylitis. General observations from the study: A motif of fewer than ten highly homologous TCR beta variants was seen as apparently characteristic of ankylosing spondylitis blood. A number of the motif variants had already been described in reactive arthritis synovial fluid and blood.

TCRdb re-derived calls from the 5' RACE reads in MiXCR, one entry per CDR3 protein. The table lists about 750,000 distinct CDR3 sequences, under 20% of them singletons. The CDR3 extends over 13 amino acids. Germline loops: CDR1 ENHRY, CDR2 SYGVKD. V shed 6 bases and J shed 7 bases, with 12 bases lying between them. With regard to this clonotype: Its target is unknown.

The receptor comes from a male donor with ankylosing spondylitis. This chain links TRBV10-3 with TRBJ2-2; D is possibly TRBD2 (5 bases). The sequencing sample was made of blood, either unsorted or a sorted T cell fraction (not recorded which). For the CDR3, the DNA is TGTGCCATCAGCCATGGTGGGAGCGGGGAGCTGTTTTTT. It codes for CAISHGGSGELFF.